This TCR beta chain was sequenced during a study of metastatic and nonmetastatic thyroid tumors. TCRdb re-called clones from the PCR reads using MiXCR. The sample has about 19,000 clones; approximately 24% are singletons. The CDR3 length is 15 residues. Trimming pared 0 bases from V and 1 base from J, leaving 12 bases between. CDR1 is DFQATT, CDR2 SNEGSKA, per germline (reference sequence). Patients had received no treatment of any kind before thyroid surgery. With regard to this clone: Its cognate antigen is unknown.

The study, taken as a whole, reports: The reported finding was significantly higher TCR beta diversity in malignant thyroid tumors relative to benign nodules, in blood and tumor.

This clonotype was sampled from a male donor with papillary thyroid cancer or a benign thyroid nodule (not recorded which). Some clones in this sample may be carry-over from other donors' samples. Sample: blood. This chain joins TRBV20-1 and TRBJ2-5; D unresolved. For the CDR3, the DNA is TGCAGTGCTAGAGATTTTGGCAGGAGCCAAGAGACCCAGTACTTC. Its protein product is CSARDFGRSQETQYF.